This T cell receptor (beta chain) was captured in a study of Graves' ophthalmopathy and Graves' hyperthyroidism. Amplification of TCR beta CDR3 regions used RNA transcripts. The workflow started with a first-round RT-PCR run with HTBI primers and then moved on to a second-round multiplex PCR. Using its own MiXCR run on the multiplex PCR reads, TCRdb lists one record per CDR3 protein. Of 400,000 to 450,000 distinct CDR3 sequences in the sample, approximately 21% were seen once. This clonotype has at least ten counts. The CDR3 is 14 amino acids. Germline V gene lookup returns CDR1 SGHTA and CDR2 FQGTGA. V was shortened by 4 bases and J by 3 bases, with 9 bases between the two germline ends.

The genes are TRBV7-3 and TRBJ2-2; a weak D match, TRBD1 (6 bases). Sequencing was carried out using peripheral blood. The receptor's source is a woman between 18 and 30 years old with stable Graves' hyperthyroidism. This chain's CDR3 is CASSSRQDTGELFF. In DNA form, the CDR3 reads TGTGCCAGCAGCTCCCGACAGGACACCGGGGAGCTGTTTTTT.